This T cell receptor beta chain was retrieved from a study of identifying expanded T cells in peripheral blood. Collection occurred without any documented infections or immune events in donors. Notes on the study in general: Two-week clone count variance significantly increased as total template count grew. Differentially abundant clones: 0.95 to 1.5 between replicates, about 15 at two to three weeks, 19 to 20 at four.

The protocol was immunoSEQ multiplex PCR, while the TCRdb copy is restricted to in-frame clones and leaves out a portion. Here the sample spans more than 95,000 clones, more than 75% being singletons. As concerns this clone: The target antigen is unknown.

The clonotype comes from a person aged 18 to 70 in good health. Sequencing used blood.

The CDR3 loop reads CSVAGTFYGYTF. The CDR3 bases are TGCAGCGTTGCCGGGACCTTCTATGGCTACACCTTC. V is TRBV29-1 and J is TRBJ1-2; tentative D call: TRBD1 (5 bases). Germline CDR1 reads SQVTM; CDR2 reads ANQGSEA. The CDR3 is 12 amino acids. Between the trimmed V and J ends, which lost 4 bases and 4 bases, there was a span of 10 bases.